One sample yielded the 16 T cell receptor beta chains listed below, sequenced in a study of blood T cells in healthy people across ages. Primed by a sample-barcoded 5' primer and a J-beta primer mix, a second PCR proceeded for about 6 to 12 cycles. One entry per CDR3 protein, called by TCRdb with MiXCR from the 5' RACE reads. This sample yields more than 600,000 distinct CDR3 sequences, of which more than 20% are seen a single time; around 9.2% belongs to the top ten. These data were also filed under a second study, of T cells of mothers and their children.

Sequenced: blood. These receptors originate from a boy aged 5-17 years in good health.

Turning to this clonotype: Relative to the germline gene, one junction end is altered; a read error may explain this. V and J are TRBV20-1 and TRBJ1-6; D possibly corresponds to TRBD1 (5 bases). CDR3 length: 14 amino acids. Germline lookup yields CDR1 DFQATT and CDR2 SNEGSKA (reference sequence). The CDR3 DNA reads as TGCAGTGCTAGAGACAGGGCTTATAATTCACCTCTCCACTTT. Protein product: CSARDRAYNSPLHF.

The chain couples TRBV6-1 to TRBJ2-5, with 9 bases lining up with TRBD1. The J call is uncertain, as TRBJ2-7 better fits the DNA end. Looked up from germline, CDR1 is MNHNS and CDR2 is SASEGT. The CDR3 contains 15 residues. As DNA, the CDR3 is TGTGCCAGCGAAGGGGAGGGGACAGGGCCCTACGAGCAGTACTTC. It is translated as CASEGEGTGPYEQYF.

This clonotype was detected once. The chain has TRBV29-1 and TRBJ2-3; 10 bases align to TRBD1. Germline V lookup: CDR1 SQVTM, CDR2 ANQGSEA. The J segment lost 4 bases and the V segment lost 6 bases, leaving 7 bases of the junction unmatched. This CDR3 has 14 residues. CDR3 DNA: TGCAGCGTCGAGACAGGGGGCGGGGCAGATACGCAGTATTTT. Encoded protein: CSVETGGGADTQYF.

As DNA, the CDR3 is TGTGCCAGCAGCTCACGGCGAGACAACACTGAAGCTTTCTTT. Protein product: CASSSRRDNTEAFF. This rearrangement joins TRBV7-2 to TRBJ1-1; D uncertain. Germline V gene sequence: CDR1 SGHTA, CDR2 FQGNSA. CDR3 length: 14 amino acids. V lost 4 bases, J lost 2 bases, and 11 bases lay in between.

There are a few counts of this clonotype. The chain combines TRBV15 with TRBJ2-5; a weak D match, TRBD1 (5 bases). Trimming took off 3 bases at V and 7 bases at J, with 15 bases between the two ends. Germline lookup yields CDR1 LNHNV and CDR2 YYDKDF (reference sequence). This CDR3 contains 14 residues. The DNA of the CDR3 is TGTGCCACCAGCAGGAGACAGAATTCGGGGACCCAGTACTTC. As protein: CATSRRQNSGTQYF.

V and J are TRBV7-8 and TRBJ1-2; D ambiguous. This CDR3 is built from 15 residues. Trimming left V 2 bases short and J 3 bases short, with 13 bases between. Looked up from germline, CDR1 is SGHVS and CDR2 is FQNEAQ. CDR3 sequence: CASSLSSTAYYGYTF. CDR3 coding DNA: TGTGCCAGCAGCTTAAGTAGTACAGCTTACTATGGCTACACCTTC.

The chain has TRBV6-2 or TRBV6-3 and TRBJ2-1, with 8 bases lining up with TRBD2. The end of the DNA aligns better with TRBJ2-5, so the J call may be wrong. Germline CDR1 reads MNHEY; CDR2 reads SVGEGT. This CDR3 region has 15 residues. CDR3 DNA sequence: TGTGCCAGCAAATATAAGGGACTAGGCCAAGAGACCCAGTACTTC. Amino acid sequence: CASKYKGLGQETQYF.

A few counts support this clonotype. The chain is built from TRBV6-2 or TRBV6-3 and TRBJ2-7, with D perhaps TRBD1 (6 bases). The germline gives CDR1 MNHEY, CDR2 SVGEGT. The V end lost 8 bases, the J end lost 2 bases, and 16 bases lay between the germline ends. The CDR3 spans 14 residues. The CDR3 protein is CASLQRGFPYEQYF. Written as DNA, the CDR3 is TGTGCCAGCCTGCAGAGGGGGTTTCCCTACGAGCAGTACTTC.

CDR3 bases: TGTGCCAGCAGCTCGACAGGGACGACAGATACGCAGTATTTT. Translating it yields CASSSTGTTDTQYF. The chain joins TRBV7-3 to TRBJ2-3; 7 positions match TRBD1. The CDR3 contains 14 residues. Trimming cost V 4 bases and J 3 bases; bases outside gene matches: 4. Germline loops: CDR1 SGHTA, CDR2 FQGTGA.

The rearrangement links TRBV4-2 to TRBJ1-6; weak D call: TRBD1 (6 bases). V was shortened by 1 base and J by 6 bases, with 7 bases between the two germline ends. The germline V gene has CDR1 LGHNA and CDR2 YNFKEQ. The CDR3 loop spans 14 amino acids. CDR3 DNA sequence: TGTGCCAGCAGCCAAGCGGGGGCTAATTCACCCCTCCACTTT. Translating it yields CASSQAGANSPLHF.

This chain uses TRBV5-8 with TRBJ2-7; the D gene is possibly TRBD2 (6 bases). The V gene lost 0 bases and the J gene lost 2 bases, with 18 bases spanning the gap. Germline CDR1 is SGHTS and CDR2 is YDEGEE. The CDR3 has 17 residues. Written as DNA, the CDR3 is TGTGCCAGCAGCTTGGCCGTTTCTAGCGTGGAAACCTACGAGCAGTACTTC. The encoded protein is CASSLAVSSVETYEQYF. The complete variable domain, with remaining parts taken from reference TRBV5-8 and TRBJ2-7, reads EAGVTQSPTHLIKTRGQQATLRCSPISGHTSVYWYQQALGLGLQFLLWYDEGEERNRGNFPPRFSGRQFPNYSSELNVNALELEDSALYLCASSLAVSSVETYEQYFGPGTRLTVT.

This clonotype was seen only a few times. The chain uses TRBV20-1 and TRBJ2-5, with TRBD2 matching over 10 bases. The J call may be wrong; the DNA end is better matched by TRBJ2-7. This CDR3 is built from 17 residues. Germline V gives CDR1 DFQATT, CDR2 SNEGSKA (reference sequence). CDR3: CSAIPLAGLISSYEQYF. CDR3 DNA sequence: TGCAGTGCGATCCCACTAGCGGGACTAATAAGCTCCTACGAGCAGTACTTC.

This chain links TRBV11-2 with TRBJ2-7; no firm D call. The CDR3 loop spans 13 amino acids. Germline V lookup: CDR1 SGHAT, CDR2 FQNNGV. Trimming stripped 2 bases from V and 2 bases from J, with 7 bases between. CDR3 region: CASSLWMTYEQYF. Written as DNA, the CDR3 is TGTGCCAGCAGCTTATGGATGACCTACGAGCAGTACTTC.

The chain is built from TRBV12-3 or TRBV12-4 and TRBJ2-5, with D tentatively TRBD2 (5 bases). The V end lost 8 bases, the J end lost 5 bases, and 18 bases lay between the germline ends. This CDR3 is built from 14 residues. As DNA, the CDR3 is TGTGCCAGCTCAATGGAGGCGGGTTGGGAGACCCAGTACTTC. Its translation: CASSMEAGWETQYF.

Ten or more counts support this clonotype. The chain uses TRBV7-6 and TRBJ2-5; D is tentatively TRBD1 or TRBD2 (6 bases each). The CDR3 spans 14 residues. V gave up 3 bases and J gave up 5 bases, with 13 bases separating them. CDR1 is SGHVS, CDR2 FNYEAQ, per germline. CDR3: CASSFQGGGETQYF. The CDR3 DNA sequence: TGTGCCAGCAGCTTTCAAGGAGGGGGGGAGACCCAGTACTTC.

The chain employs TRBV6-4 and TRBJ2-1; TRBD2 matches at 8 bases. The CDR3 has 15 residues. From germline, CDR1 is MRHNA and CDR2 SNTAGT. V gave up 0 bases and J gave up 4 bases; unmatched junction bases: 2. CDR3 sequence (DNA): TGTGCCAGCAGTGACTCGGTAGCGGGGTACAATGAGCAGTTCTTC. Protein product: CASSDSVAGYNEQFF.